This T cell receptor (beta chain) was identified during a study of cytomegalovirus exposure and HLA in healthy donors. The primer mix had 60 Vbeta and 13 Jbeta primers. TCRdb's table, derived via immunoSEQ multiplex PCR, lists solely in-frame clones and lacks some. Among some 98,000 clones listed, about 81% were seen once. V lost 6 bases, J lost 6 bases, and 11 bases stayed unmatched. Germline values: CDR1 MNHEY, CDR2 SMNVEV (reference sequence). The CDR3 consists of 15 residues. The origin of this receptor is a man aged 35 to 55 in good health and CMV-seronegative. This chain connects TRBV27 to TRBJ1-5; TRBD1 agrees at 7 bases. The sequenced material came from PBMCs. Written as DNA, the CDR3 is TGTGCCAGCAGCCCCCCAGGGGGGTTCGGTCAGCCCCAGCATTTT. It is translated as CASSPPGGFGQPQHF.